This T cell receptor (beta chain) was identified in a study of blood T cell repertoires in COVID-19. Study-level information: Both acute and convalescent COVID-19 samples were obtained from the United States, Italy and Spain. T cells, B-cell-depleted T cells, or PBMCs provided the cDNA or gDNA that served as material.

The CDR3 loop spans 13 amino acids. V was trimmed by 0 bases and J by 5 bases, leaving 7 bases between them. Germline CDR1 and CDR2: MGHRA and YSYEKL. As handled by the study authors: The assay estimated nucleated cells by amplifying reference gene primers. Data came from immunoSEQ multiplex PCR; TCRdb stores just in-frame clones and leaves some out. That table furnishes V, J and clone size, whereas the DNA furnished D and trimming. Of approximately 97,000 clones listed, approximately 90% were seen once; the top ten hold about 1.7%. In this sample, this clone turned up once. V usage is TRBV4-1 and J usage is TRBJ1-2; a weak D match, TRBD1 (5 bases). The source material was peripheral blood. The origin of this receptor is a man in his 60s with acute or convalescent COVID-19. The CDR3 DNA is TGCGCCAGCAGCCAAGAGGCAGGGTATGGCTACACCTTC. Translating gives CASSQEAGYGYTF.